This T cell receptor (beta chain) derives from a study of CXCR3-negative and CXCR3-positive naive CD8 T cells. Study observations and caveats: Within a donor, both naive subsets shared TRBV-TRBJ usage, unlike memory cells. The level of CXCR3 expression partially decreased after cryopreservation; the majority of assays used fresh PBMCs.

This CDR3 has 15 amino acids. Per the germline V gene, CDR1 is SGDLS and CDR2 is YYNGEE. Details on this clonotype: What it recognizes is unknown.

The libraries of TRB cDNA were prepared using 5' RACE with UMI labels. For each CDR3 protein, TCRdb gives one entry from its re-call of the 5' RACE reads, without DNA. The sample has some 130,000 distinct CDR3 sequences. The sequence was collected from a human donor in good health. Some clones in this sample may be carry-over from other donors' samples. The chain has TRBV9 and TRBJ2-5; TCRdb calls TRBD1, which cannot be checked without DNA. Sequenced input: naive CXCR3- CD8+ T cells from blood. The subset denotes: CD45RO-CCR7+CD27+CD95- naive CD8+ T cells lacking CXCR3 (TNR3-). The CDR3 protein is CASSVGGGTEETQYF.